Shown below are 27 T cell receptor beta chains from a single sample sequenced in a study of blood T cell repertoires in COVID-19. The assay was immunoSEQ multiplex PCR, and TCRdb's table has in-frame clones only and misses some. The table has around 250,000 clones, around 88% seen once. Sequencing was done on a sample of peripheral blood. The receptors here all came from an elderly man with acute or convalescent COVID-19.

The chain employs TRBV5-1 and TRBJ1-3; a possible D gene is TRBD1 (5 bases). The V end was cut by 0 bases, the J end by 4 bases, with 8 bases between. The CDR3 is made up of 14 amino acids. Germline CDR1 is SGHRS and CDR2 is YFSETQ. Written as DNA, the CDR3 is TGCGCCAGCAGCTTGGGGGGCGTAGGAAACACCATATATTTT. Protein product: CASSLGGVGNTIYF.

The chain uses TRBV6-5 and TRBJ1-4; D is undetermined. The CDR3 has 15 residues. Trimming stripped 6 bases from V and 8 bases from J, with 19 bases between. Germline V gene data show CDR1 as MNHEY and CDR2 as SVGAGI. DNA for the CDR3: TGTGCCAGCAGACGACGGGGAACCGGCAGGGAAAAACTGTTTTTT. It translates to CASRRRGTGREKLFF.

This chain connects TRBV5-1 to TRBJ2-1; 13 bases are a match to TRBD2. CDR3 length: 15 amino acids. Germline loops: CDR1 SGHRS, CDR2 YFSETQ. J was trimmed by 8 bases and V by 3 bases; bases with no gene match: 5. This CDR3 reads CASSWGTSGAYEQFF. The DNA of the CDR3 is TGCGCCAGCAGCTGGGGGACTAGCGGGGCCTATGAGCAGTTCTTC.

The chain couples TRBV7-2 to TRBJ2-3; perhaps TRBD1 as D (6 bases). CDR3 size: 14 residues. The V end was cut by 5 bases, the J end by 4 bases, with 13 bases between. Germline V gene data show CDR1 as SGHTA and CDR2 as FQGNSA. The chain's CDR3 is CASSAGVGADTQYF. In DNA form, the CDR3 reads TGTGCCAGCAGCGCAGGGGTAGGCGCAGATACGCAGTATTTT.

This chain links TRBV5-1 with TRBJ2-7, with 9 positions matching TRBD1. CDR1 and CDR2 (germline): SGHRS, YFSETQ. The length of the CDR3 is 16 residues. With V trimmed by 4 bases and J by 1 base, 9 bases remained unmatched. The CDR3: CASSVNAGTGSYEQYF. The CDR3, as DNA: TGCGCCAGCAGCGTTAACGCGGGGACAGGGTCCTACGAGCAGTACTTC.

This rearrangement joins TRBV7-9 to TRBJ2-4, with D perhaps matching TRBD2 (5 bases). The CDR3 sequence is 17 residues long. V lost 0 bases and J lost 4, with 16 bases in between. Germline-derived CDR1 and CDR2 are SEHNR and FQNEAQ (reference sequence). In DNA, the CDR3 is TGTGCCAGCAGCTTAGCGGGAGTCCGGTCGGGAAAAAACATTCAGTACTTC. Its protein is CASSLAGVRSGKNIQYF.

The chain combines TRBV19 with TRBJ1-2, with TRBD1 as a possible D gene (6 bases). Germline V gene lookup returns CDR1 LNHDA and CDR2 SQIVND (reference sequence). CDR3 length: 13 amino acids. V was shortened by 3 bases and J by 8 bases, with 13 bases between the two germline ends. The CDR3 DNA is TGTGCCAGTAGTATCGGGGGGCGCTCAGGCTACACCTTC. This gives the protein CASSIGGRSGYTF.

This clone was found a few times. CDR3 in amino acids: CAWSVRGDYYNSPLHF. The CDR3 DNA reads as TGTGCCTGGAGTGTACGAGGGGACTACTATAATTCACCCCTCCACTTT. The genes are TRBV30 and TRBJ1-6, with D possibly TRBD1 on 5 matching bases. This CDR3 has 16 amino acids. Germline V gene lookup returns CDR1 GTSNPN and CDR2 SVGIG (reference sequence). Trimming took 0 bases from V and 3 from J, leaving 12 bases between them. Supplemented by reference TRBV30 and TRBJ1-6, the full variable domain reads SQTIHQWPATLVQPVGSPLSLECTVEGTSNPNLYWYRQAAGRGLQLLFYSVGIGQISSEVPQNLSASRPQDRQFILSSKKLLLSDSGFYLCAWSVRGDYYNSPLHFGNGTRLTVT.

The rearrangement joins TRBV18 to TRBJ2-7, with TRBD2 matching 7 bases. V dropped 6 bases and J dropped 0; count of bases not matched to a gene: 8. In germline, CDR1 is KGHSH, CDR2 LQKENI. This CDR3 region has 15 residues. CDR3: CASSPARGSSYEQYF. Written as DNA, the CDR3 is TGTGCCAGCTCCCCAGCGCGCGGGAGCTCCTACGAGCAGTACTTC.

The chain couples TRBV5-1 to TRBJ1-2, with TRBD1 as a possible D gene (5 bases). Germline lookup yields CDR1 SGHRS and CDR2 YFSETQ. V was trimmed by 2 bases and J by 6 bases, leaving 17 bases between them. The CDR3 is made up of 15 amino acids. CDR3 sequence: CASSLAQAYGNGYTF. CDR3 DNA sequence: TGCGCCAGCAGCTTAGCACAGGCCTACGGAAATGGCTACACCTTC. Complete variable domain (other parts from reference TRBV5-1 and TRBJ1-2): KAGVTQTPRYLIKTRGQQVTLSCSPISGHRSVSWYQQTPGQGLQFLFEYFSETQRNKGNFPGRFSGRQFSNSRSEMNVSTLELGDSALYLCASSLAQAYGNGYTFGSGTRLTVV.

The CDR3 region is CSASVLAGLSSYEQYF. The CDR3 DNA reads TGCAGTGCTAGTGTACTAGCGGGCCTAAGCTCCTACGAGCAGTACTTC. V usage is TRBV20-1 and J usage is TRBJ2-7; TRBD2 aligns across 9 bases. There are 16 residues in the CDR3. Germline CDR1 and CDR2: DFQATT and SNEGSKA (reference sequence). Trimming cost V 3 bases and J 0 bases; bases outside gene matches: 9.

The V gene is TRBV12-3 or TRBV12-4, the J gene TRBJ2-1; D not certain. The CDR3 contains 13 residues. Deletions cut 2 bases from V and 5 bases from J, with 7 bases between. Written as DNA, the CDR3 is TGTGCCAGCAGTTTACCCCCAAACAATGAGCAGTTCTTC. Its translation is CASSLPPNNEQFF.

This chain uses TRBV9 with TRBJ2-3, with TRBD2 identical over 8 bases. There are 15 residues in the CDR3. The V and J ends lost 0 bases and 4 bases, in that order; junction bases with no gene match: 4. Germline values: CDR1 SGDLS, CDR2 YYNGEE. The CDR3 loop is CASSVGAGGADTQYF. In DNA form, the CDR3 reads TGTGCCAGCAGCGTAGGTGCGGGAGGCGCAGATACGCAGTATTTT.

The count of this clone is one. This rearrangement joins TRBV10-3 to TRBJ1-1; TRBD1 might be the D (6 bases). Per the germline V gene, CDR1 is ENHRY and CDR2 is SYGVKD. CDR3 length: 13 amino acids. The V and J ends lost 6 bases and 5 bases respectively, with 13 bases between them. Here the CDR3 DNA reads TGTGCCATCAGGATACAGGGTCTTACTGAAGCTTTCTTT. This gives the protein CAIRIQGLTEAFF.

The CDR3 loop is CASSRSGRGPINEQFF. The CDR3 region has the DNA TGTGCCAGCAGCCGCAGCGGGAGGGGCCCAATCAATGAGCAGTTCTTC. The V call is TRBV27, the J call TRBJ2-1, with TRBD2 identical over 10 bases. CDR1 MNHEY and CDR2 SMNVEV come from the germline V gene (reference sequence). V lost 6 bases, J lost 6 bases, and 11 bases stayed unmatched. CDR3 length: 16 amino acids.

This clone was counted a few times. The chain combines TRBV2 with TRBJ1-5; the D is unclear. This CDR3 spans 14 amino acids. Between the trimmed V and J ends, which lost 2 bases and 4 bases, there was a span of 9 bases. Germline V gives CDR1 SNHLY, CDR2 FYNNEI. The CDR3 is CASSESLVNQPQHF. The CDR3 DNA is TGTGCCAGCAGTGAAAGCCTCGTTAATCAGCCCCAGCATTTT.

This sequence joins TRBV19 and TRBJ1-4, with 11 bases that match TRBD1. The V and J ends lost 9 bases and 4 bases, in that order; junction bases with no gene match: 7. This CDR3 comprises 15 residues. CDR1 and CDR2 from the germline V gene are LNHDA and SQIVND (reference sequence). CDR3 in DNA: TGTGCCAGCAGGGACAGGGGGAGCGGTAATGAAAAACTGTTTTTT. It translates to CASRDRGSGNEKLFF.

The rearrangement joins TRBV4-2 to TRBJ2-1; 10 bases line up with TRBD2. J gave up 7 bases and V 0 bases, and 9 bases lay outside the gene matches. The CDR3 runs to 17 residues. CDR1 and CDR2 from the germline V gene are LGHNA and YNFKEQ. The CDR3 sequence: CASSQDLSGGARNEQFF. The CDR3 DNA is TGTGCCAGCAGCCAAGACTTAAGCGGGGGGGCTAGAAATGAGCAGTTCTTC.

The CDR3 loop reads CASQPRGPSGGELFF. CDR3 DNA: TGCGCCAGCCAGCCTCGAGGGCCATCGGGCGGGGAGCTGTTTTTT. The chain carries TRBV5-1 and TRBJ2-2; D is possibly TRBD2 (5 bases). The V and J ends lost 7 bases and 7 bases respectively, with 20 bases between them. Germline loops: CDR1 SGHRS, CDR2 YFSETQ. This CDR3 comprises 15 residues.

This chain uses TRBV5-4 with TRBJ2-5; a possible D gene is TRBD1 (6 bases). The length of the CDR3 is 15 residues. Germline CDR1 and CDR2: SGHNT and YYREEE (reference sequence). V lost 4 bases, J lost 2 bases, and 15 bases lay in between. CDR3 sequence (DNA): TGTGCCAGCAGCCGGATAGGGGGAGTACAAGAGACCCAGTACTTC. Translating gives CASSRIGGVQETQYF.

This rearrangement joins TRBV24-1 to TRBJ2-7, with a tentative D call TRBD1 (5 bases). Germline CDR1 is KGHDR and CDR2 is SFDVKD. The CDR3 is made up of 13 amino acids. Between the trimmed V and J ends, which lost 2 bases and 10 bases, there was a span of 14 bases. CDR3 in DNA: TGTGCCACCAGTGATTCGTCACAGACAGTACAGTACTTC. It codes for CATSDSSQTVQYF.

This clone appeared once. The rearrangement links TRBV19 to TRBJ1-2; D unclear. Germline V gene data show CDR1 as LNHDA and CDR2 as SQIVND (reference sequence). V lost 7 bases and J 8 bases, leaving 11 bases between the germline ends. The CDR3 length is 11 residues. CDR3 coding DNA: TGTGCCAGTATGGAGGGATACGGCTACACCTTC. Amino acid sequence: CASMEGYGYTF.

As to this clone: Additional DNA sequences in this sample encode the identical CDR3. The chain carries TRBV19 and TRBJ2-7, with 8 bases identical to TRBD1. Unmatched junction bases numbered 1, after V lost 3 bases and J lost 0 bases. CDR1 LNHDA and CDR2 SQIVND come from the germline V gene (reference sequence). This CDR3 is 14 amino acids long. The CDR3 sequence is CASSIGQGSYEQYF. The CDR3, as DNA: TGTGCCAGTAGTATCGGACAGGGCTCCTACGAGCAGTACTTC. Full variable domain (remainder filled in from reference TRBV19 and TRBJ2-7): DGGITQSPKYLFRKEGQNVTLSCEQNLNHDAMYWYRQDPGQGLRLIYYSQIVNDFQKGDIAEGYSVSREKKESFPLTVTSAQKNPTAFYLCASSIGQGSYEQYFGPGTRLTVT.

V usage is TRBV5-8 and J usage is TRBJ1-2; 8 bases agree with TRBD1. Germline trimming cut 2 bases from V and 5 bases from J; bases unmatched to any gene: 8. The CDR3 sequence is 15 residues long. CDR1 SGHTS and CDR2 YDEGEE come from the germline V gene. DNA for the CDR3: TGTGCCAGCAGCTTCACAGGGACAGGTGAATATGGCTACACCTTC. Amino acid sequence: CASSFTGTGEYGYTF.

The chain combines TRBV5-1 with TRBJ2-6; 8 nucleotides match TRBD2. The CDR3 covers 17 residues. The junction had 8 bases not matched to a gene; V was cut back by 6 bases and J by 0 bases. The germline gives CDR1 SGHRS, CDR2 YFSETQ. DNA of the CDR3: TGCGCCAGCATCTCTACCGGGGGGGACTCTGGGGCCAACGTCCTGACTTTC. Translating it yields CASISTGGDSGANVLTF.

The CDR3 loop is CASSTGTSKFF. Written as DNA, the CDR3 is TGTGCCAGCAGCACCGGGACTAGCAAATTCTTC. V gene TRBV5-4 combines with J gene TRBJ2-1; TRBD2 matches 9 bases. Per germline, CDR1 SGHNT and CDR2 YYREEE (reference sequence). The ends lost 4 bases at V and 16 bases at J; junction bases unmatched: 6. This CDR3 region has 11 residues.

The rearrangement joins TRBV10-1 to TRBJ2-5; tentative D call: TRBD2 (6 bases). This CDR3 comprises 14 residues. The germline CDR1 and CDR2 sequences are WNHNN and SYGVQD (reference sequence). Trimming removed 4 bases from V and 3 bases from J, with 12 bases in between. The CDR3 DNA is TGCGCCAGCAGTGTGGGGGGTCCCAAAGAGACCCAGTACTTC. This sequence encodes CASSVGGPKETQYF.